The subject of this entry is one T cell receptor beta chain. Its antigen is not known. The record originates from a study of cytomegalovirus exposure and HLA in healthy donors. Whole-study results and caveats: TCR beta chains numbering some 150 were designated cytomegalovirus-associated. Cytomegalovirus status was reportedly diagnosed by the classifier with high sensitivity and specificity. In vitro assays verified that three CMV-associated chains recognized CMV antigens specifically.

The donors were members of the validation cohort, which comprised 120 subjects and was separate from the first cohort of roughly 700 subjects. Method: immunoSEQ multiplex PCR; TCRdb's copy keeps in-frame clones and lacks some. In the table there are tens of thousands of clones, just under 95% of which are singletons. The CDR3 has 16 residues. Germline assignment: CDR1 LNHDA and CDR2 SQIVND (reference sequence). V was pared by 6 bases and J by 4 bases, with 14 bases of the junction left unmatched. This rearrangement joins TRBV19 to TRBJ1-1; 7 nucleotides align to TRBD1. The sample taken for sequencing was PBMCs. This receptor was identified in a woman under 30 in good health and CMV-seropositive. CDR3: CASSPYTGARVTEAFF. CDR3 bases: TGTGCCAGTAGCCCTTACACAGGGGCGAGAGTCACTGAAGCTTTCTTT. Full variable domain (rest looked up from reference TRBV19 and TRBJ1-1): DGGITQSPKYLFRKEGQNVTLSCEQNLNHDAMYWYRQDPGQGLRLIYYSQIVNDFQKGDIAEGYSVSREKKESFPLTVTSAQKNPTAFYLCASSPYTGARVTEAFFGQGTRLTVV.